This TCR beta chain was identified in a study of T-cell memory formation after mild COVID-19. Study-level findings and limits: SARS-CoV-2 specificity of second-wave clones peaking day 37 was unconfirmed.

As concerns this clonotype: What it binds is not known.

TCRdb reprocessed the 5' RACE reads with MiXCR, giving one entry per CDR3 protein. The table shows approximately 570,000 distinct CDR3 sequences, with about 20% occurring only once. This CDR3 is built from 14 residues. With 4 bases removed from V and 0 bases from J, the gap between germline ends came to 9 bases. The chain links TRBV12-3 or TRBV12-4 to TRBJ1-2; D is unresolved. This clonotype originated in an adult woman who had mild COVID-19 (a few samples of this study predate the infection). Cell type and time point are not known. The sample taken for sequencing was PBMCs or a T cell subset sorted from them (not recorded which). CDR3 protein: CASSWARSNYGYTF. Here the CDR3 DNA reads TGTGCCAGCAGTTGGGCCCGTTCTAACTATGGCTACACCTTC.